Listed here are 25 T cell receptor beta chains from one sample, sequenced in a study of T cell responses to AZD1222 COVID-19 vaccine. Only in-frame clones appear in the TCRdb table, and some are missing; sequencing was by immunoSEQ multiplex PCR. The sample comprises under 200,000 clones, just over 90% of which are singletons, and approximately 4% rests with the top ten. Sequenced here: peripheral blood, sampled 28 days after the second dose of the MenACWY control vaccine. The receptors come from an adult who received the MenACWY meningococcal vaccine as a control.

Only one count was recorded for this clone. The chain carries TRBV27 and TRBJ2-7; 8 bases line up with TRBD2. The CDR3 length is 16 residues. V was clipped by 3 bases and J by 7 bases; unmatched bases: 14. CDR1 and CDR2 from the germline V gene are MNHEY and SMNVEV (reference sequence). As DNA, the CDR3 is TGTGCCAGCAGTTTCGGGGGGGGACTAGGCACTAGAGAGCAGTACTTC. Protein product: CASSFGGGLGTREQYF.

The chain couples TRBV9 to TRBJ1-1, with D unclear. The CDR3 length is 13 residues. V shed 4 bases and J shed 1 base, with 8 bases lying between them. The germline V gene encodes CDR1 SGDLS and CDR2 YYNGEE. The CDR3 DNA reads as TGTGCCAGCAGCCTCTGGGGGAACACTGAAGCTTTCTTT. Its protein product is CASSLWGNTEAFF.

The CDR3 spells CASSQGTGRNEQFF. CDR3 coding DNA: TGCGCCAGCAGCCAAGGTACAGGGAGGAATGAGCAGTTCTTC. The chain combines TRBV4-3 with TRBJ2-1; D tentatively fits TRBD1 or TRBD2 (6 bases each). The germline V gene encodes CDR1 LGHNA and CDR2 YSLEER. V dropped 1 base and J dropped 7 bases, with 11 bases sitting between them. The CDR3 contains 14 residues.

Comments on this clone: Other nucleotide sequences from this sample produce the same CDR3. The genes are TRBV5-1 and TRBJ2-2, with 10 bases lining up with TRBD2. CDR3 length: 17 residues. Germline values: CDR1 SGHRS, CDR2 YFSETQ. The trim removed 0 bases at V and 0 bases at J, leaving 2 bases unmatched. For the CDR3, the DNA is TGCGCCAGCAGCTTGGCTAGCGGGGGTGCGAACACCGGGGAGCTGTTTTTT. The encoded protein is CASSLASGGANTGELFF. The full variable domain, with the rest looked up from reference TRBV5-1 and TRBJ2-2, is KAGVTQTPRYLIKTRGQQVTLSCSPISGHRSVSWYQQTPGQGLQFLFEYFSETQRNKGNFPGRFSGRQFSNSRSEMNVSTLELGDSALYLCASSLASGGANTGELFFGEGSRLTVL.

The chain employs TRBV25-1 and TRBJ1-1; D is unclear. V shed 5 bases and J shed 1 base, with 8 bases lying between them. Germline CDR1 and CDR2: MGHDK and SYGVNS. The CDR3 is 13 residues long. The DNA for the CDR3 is TGTGCCAGCAGTTTAACCAAGAACACTGAAGCTTTCTTT. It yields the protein CASSLTKNTEAFF.

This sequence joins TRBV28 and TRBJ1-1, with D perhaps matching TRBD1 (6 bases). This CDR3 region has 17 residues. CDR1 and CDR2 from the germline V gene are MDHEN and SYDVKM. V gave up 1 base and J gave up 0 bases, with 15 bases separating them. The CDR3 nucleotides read TGTGCCAGCAGTTTATCAGGGGCCGGATTCGTGAACACTGAAGCTTTCTTT. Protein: CASSLSGAGFVNTEAFF.

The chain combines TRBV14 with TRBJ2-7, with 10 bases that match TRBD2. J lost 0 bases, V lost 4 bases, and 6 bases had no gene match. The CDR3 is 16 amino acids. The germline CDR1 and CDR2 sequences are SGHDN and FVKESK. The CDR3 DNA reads TGTGCCAGCAGCCCCAGACTAGCGGGCATCTCCTACGAGCAGTACTTC. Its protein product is CASSPRLAGISYEQYF.

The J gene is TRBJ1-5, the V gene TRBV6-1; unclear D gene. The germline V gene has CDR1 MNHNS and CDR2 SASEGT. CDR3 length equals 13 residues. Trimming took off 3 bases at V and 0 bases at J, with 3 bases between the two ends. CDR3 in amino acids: CASSDLSNQPQHF. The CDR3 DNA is TGTGCCAGCAGTGACCTTAGCAATCAGCCCCAGCATTTT.

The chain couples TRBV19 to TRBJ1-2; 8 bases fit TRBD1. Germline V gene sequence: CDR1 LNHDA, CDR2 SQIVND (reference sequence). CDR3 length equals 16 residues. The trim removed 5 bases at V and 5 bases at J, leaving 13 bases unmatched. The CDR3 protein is CASSPRKDREQYGYTF. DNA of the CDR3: TGTGCCAGTAGTCCACGGAAGGACAGGGAGCAATATGGCTACACCTTC. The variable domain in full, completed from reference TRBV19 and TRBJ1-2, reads DGGITQSPKYLFRKEGQNVTLSCEQNLNHDAMYWYRQDPGQGLRLIYYSQIVNDFQKGDIAEGYSVSREKKESFPLTVTSAQKNPTAFYLCASSPRKDREQYGYTFGSGTRLTVV.

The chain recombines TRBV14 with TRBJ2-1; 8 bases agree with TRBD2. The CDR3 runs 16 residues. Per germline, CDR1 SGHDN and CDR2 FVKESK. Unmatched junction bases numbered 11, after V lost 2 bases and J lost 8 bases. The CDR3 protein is CASSQPLSGRKHEQFF. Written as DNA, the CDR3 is TGTGCCAGCAGCCAACCTCTCAGCGGGAGAAAGCATGAGCAGTTCTTC.

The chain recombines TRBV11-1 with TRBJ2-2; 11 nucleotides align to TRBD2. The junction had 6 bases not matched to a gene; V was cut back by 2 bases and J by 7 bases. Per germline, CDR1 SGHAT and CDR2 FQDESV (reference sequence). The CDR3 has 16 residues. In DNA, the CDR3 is TGTGCCAGCAGCTTATCTCTAGCGGGAGGATTCGGGGAGCTGTTTTTT. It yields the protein CASSLSLAGGFGELFF.

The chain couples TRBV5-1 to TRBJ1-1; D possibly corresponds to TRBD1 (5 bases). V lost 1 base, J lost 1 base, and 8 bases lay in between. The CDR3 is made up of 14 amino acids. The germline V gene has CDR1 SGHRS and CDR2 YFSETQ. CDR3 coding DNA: TGCGCCAGCAGCTTGCCAGGGCCGAACACTGAAGCTTTCTTT. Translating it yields CASSLPGPNTEAFF.

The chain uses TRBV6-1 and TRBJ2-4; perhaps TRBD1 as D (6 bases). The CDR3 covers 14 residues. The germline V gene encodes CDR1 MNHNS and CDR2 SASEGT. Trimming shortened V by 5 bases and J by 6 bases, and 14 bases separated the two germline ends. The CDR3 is CASSFLQGPNIQYF. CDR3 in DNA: TGTGCCAGCAGTTTCCTTCAGGGGCCAAACATTCAGTACTTC.

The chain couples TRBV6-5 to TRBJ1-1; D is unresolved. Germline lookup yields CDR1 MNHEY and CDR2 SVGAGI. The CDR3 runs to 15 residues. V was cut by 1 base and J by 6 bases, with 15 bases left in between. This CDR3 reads CASSYFPSSGSEAFF. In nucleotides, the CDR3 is TGTGCCAGCAGTTACTTCCCTTCCTCGGGCTCTGAAGCTTTCTTT.

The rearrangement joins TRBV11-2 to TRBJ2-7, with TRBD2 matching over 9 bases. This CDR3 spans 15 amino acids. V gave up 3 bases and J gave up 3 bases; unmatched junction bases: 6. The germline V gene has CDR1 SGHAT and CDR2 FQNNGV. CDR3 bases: TGTGCCAGCAGCTTCCCGACTAGCGGCAACTACGAGCAGTACTTC. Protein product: CASSFPTSGNYEQYF.

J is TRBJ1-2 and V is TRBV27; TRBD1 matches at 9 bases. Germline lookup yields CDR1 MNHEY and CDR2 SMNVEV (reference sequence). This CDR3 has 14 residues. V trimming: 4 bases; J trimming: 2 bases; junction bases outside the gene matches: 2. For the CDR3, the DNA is TGTGCCAGCAGTTCCGGGACAGGGAACTATGGCTACACCTTC. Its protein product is CASSSGTGNYGYTF.

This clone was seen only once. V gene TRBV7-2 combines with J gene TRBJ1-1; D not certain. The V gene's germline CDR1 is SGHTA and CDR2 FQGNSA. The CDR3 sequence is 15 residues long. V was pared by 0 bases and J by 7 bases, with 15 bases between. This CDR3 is CASSLAVAQEGEAFF. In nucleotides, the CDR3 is TGTGCCAGCAGCTTAGCGGTGGCGCAGGAAGGTGAAGCTTTCTTT.

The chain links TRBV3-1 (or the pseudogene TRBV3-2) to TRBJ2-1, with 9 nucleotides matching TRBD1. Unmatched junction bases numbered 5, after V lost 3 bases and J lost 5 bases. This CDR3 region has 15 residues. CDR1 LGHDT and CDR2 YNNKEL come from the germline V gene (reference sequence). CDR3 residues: CASSQAGTGNNEQFF. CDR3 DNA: TGTGCCAGCAGCCAGGCCGGGACAGGGAACAATGAGCAGTTCTTC.

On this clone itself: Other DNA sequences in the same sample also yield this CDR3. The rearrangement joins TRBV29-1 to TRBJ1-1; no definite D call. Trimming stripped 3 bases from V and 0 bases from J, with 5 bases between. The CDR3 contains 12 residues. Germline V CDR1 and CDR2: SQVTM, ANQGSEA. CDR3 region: CSVDGLNTEAFF. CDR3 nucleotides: TGCAGCGTTGACGGACTGAACACTGAAGCTTTCTTT.

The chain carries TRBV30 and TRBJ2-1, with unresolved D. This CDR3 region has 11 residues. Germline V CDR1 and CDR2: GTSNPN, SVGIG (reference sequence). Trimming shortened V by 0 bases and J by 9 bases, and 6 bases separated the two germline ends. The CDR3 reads CAWSVGGEQFF. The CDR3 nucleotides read TGTGCCTGGAGTGTAGGCGGTGAGCAGTTCTTC.

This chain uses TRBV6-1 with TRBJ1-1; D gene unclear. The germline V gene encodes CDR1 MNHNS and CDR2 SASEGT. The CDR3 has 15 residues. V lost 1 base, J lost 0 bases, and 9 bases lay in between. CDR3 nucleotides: TGTGCCAGCAGTGAAGGCCTAGGGTTGAACACTGAAGCTTTCTTT. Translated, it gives CASSEGLGLNTEAFF.

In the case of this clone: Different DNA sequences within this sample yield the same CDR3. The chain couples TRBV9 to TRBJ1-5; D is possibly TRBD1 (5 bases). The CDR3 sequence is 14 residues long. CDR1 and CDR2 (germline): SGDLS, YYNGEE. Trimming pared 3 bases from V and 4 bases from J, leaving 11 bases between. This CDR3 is CASSATGGNQPQHF. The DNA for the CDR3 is TGTGCCAGCAGCGCCACGGGGGGAAATCAGCCCCAGCATTTT.

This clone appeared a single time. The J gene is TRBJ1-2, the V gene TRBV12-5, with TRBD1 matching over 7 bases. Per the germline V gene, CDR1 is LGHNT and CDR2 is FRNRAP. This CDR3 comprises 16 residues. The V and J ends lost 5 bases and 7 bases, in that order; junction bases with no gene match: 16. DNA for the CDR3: TGTGCTAGTGGTCCCCGACCAGGACAGGAAAGATCTGGCTACACCTTC. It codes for CASGPRPGQERSGYTF.

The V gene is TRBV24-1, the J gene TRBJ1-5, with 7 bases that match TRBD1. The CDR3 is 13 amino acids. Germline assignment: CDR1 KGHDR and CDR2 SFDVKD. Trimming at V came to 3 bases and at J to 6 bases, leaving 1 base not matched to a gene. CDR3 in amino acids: CATSDDRVQPQHF. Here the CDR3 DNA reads TGTGCCACCAGTGATGACAGGGTTCAGCCCCAGCATTTT.

The CDR3 DNA sequence: TGCGCCAGCAGCTTGGAGGGGACCCGAGGGACCGGGGAGCTGTTTTTT. Protein sequence: CASSLEGTRGTGELFF. This chain links TRBV5-1 with TRBJ2-2, with D perhaps assigned TRBD1 or TRBD2 (5 bases each). V was trimmed by 0 bases and J by 5 bases, leaving 14 bases between them. Germline V gene sequence: CDR1 SGHRS, CDR2 YFSETQ. The length of the CDR3 is 16 residues.